This T cell receptor beta chain was identified during a study of blood T cells in healthy people across ages. This CDR3 region has 16 residues. CDR1 is KGHSH, CDR2 LQKENI, per germline. The V gene end was trimmed by 2 bases and the J gene end by 4 bases; junction bases not matched to a gene: 7. The draw of peripheral blood yielded 8.5 to 10 milliliters from each donor. The use of a sample-barcoded 5' primer and a J-beta primer mix characterized a second PCR of roughly 6 to 11 cycles. TCRdb ran MiXCR on the 5' RACE reads and lists one entry per CDR3 protein. The profile shows 800,000 to 1,000,000 distinct CDR3 sequences, 40% to 60% of them singletons. Overall study results and limits: The study regarded diversity estimates from one million T cells as underestimates.

About this clonotype: Antigen: not known.

The receptor was derived from a man younger than 40 in good health. Sequencing used blood. The rearrangement joins TRBV18 to TRBJ2-5; 10 nucleotides align to TRBD2. The CDR3 DNA reads as TGTGCCAGCTCACCATGGGCTAGCGGGGGACCAGAGACCCAGTACTTC. Protein sequence: CASSPWASGGPETQYF.